This T cell receptor beta chain was profiled in a study of cytomegalovirus exposure and HLA in healthy donors (dated by TCRdb to 2015 to 2018). In the study overall: An earlier analysis of a few hundred of the donors reported 276 Gb of sequence data and 117 million unique TCR beta sequences obtained from approximately 180 million T cells. All discovery cohort repertoires had been generated on a single sequencing platform. Class I and class II HLA loci were covered by the typing at four-digit resolution. To decide whether each TCR beta V gene segment behaved as functional or pseudogenic, an earlier analysis of some 570 of the donors relied on high-throughput TCR beta sequencing. The study aimed to test whether signatures of past pathogen exposure could be identified by cataloging public T cell receptors. In a later genetic analysis, genome-wide SNP genotypes for about three fifths of the roughly 670 donors were used, and that subset was treated as a discovery cohort. Along with the roughly 670-subject first cohort, a separate validation cohort of 120 different subjects was used. The study used immunosequencing to profile the T cell repertoires of around 600 subjects and linked those repertoires to cytomegalovirus serostatus. To study patterns of TCR occurrence, a later analysis re-analyzed previously published TCR beta repertoires from several hundred donors and added high-resolution HLA genotyping. Five DR-DQ haplotypes were handled as single units for association and clustering because linkage in the cohort was strong. Donor age, sex, ethnicity and CMV serostatus were compiled together with the repertoire data. Rather than drawing on any new phenotypic data, the later analysis identified candidate immune exposures from TCR beta sequences and the way those sequences occurred across donors. Typing coverage differed by locus: A, B, C, DRB1 and DQB1 were typed in about 629-640 donors, DQA1 in approximately 520, DPA1 in nearly 610, and DPB1 in roughly 470. Roughly 300 gigabases of sequencing data and roughly 81 million unique TCR sequences made up an early release that covered approximately 700 HLA-typed donors. Of the roughly 420 genotyped donors, approximately 81% were placed in the genetic ancestry cluster associated with self-reported Caucasian donors. To predict cytomegalovirus infection status, the study brought together high-throughput TCR immunosequencing, statistical association of individual TCRs with disease status, and machine learning. On average, 235,054 unique TCR beta nucleotide sequences were sequenced per donor among a few hundred genotyped donors of the cohort, with about 19% of those sequences being non-productive. Beyond this particular receptor, the publication reports: The presence/absence analyses assumed that sequencing depth was roughly uniform across donors, and that assumption may not be true. An association between a missense DCLRE1C variant and V-gene and J-gene trimming of TCR beta chains was found in a later genetic analysis and replicated in an independent cohort. In a later analysis, several top co-occurrence clusters were reported to appear linked to parvovirus B19, influenza, CMV and Epstein-Barr virus. When HLA alleles, especially DR and DQ, strongly co-occurred, TCR associations were difficult to assign to individual alleles. Across donors, most TCR sequences were observed very rarely, whereas some public TCRs were present in many individuals. A later analysis found that TCR association rates varied across HLA loci, with DRB1 alleles showing the most associated TCRs and HLA-C alleles the fewest. Broadly in line with IMGT annotations, most TCR beta V segments showed up in productive rearrangements about 87% or about 30% of the time in an earlier analysis of under 700 of the donors. For the cohort, immune exposure information was limited to CMV serostatus. The earlier analysis of approximately 540 of the donors excluded some 15 rarely observed V segments, including chromosome 9 orphons, because counts were too low. This cohort had only TCR beta chains sequenced, and the lack of alpha or paired-chain data limited which features could be detected. A few of the identified cytomegalovirus-associated TCR beta chains were confirmed in vitro to be specific for cytomegalovirus antigens. According to a later analysis, most CMV-associated TCR beta chains appeared to be HLA-restricted, and the HLA associations seemed to be driven largely by CMV exposure. Linkage disequilibrium might explain the correlated functional status among segregating V segments, but an unknown experimental factor could not be excluded. In a later analysis, HLA-associated TCR beta chains showed more clonal expansion and lower generation probabilities than non-associated chains that were equally common. The study listed 164 TCR beta chains as associated with cytomegalovirus. Because HLA typing was missing for some donors at each locus, association tests included only the typed subset. A cluster of highly shared sequence variants was judged likely to represent a technical artifact of the sequencing pipeline. A further reported finding was that TCR beta sequences accurately predicted the HLA-A and HLA-B alleles for most subjects in the first cohort. The classifier was reported to diagnose cytomegalovirus status with high specificity and sensitivity in both the original and validation cohorts. The 87-base-pair reads could not distinguish some IMGT-functional V segments, including TRBV6-2 and TRBV6-3, so those segments were excluded. Compared with the roughly 700-donor mean, donors in an Asian-associated ancestry cluster had fewer N-insertions in productive TCRs, according to a later genetic analysis. It was suggested by the authors that the approach could potentially be generalized to other disease states and immunological phenotypes. A later analysis associated about 17,000 TCR beta sequences with specific HLA alleles at a false discovery rate of 0.05.

The library was made by the immunoSEQ multiplex PCR assay. A mixture of 60 forward primers for TCR Vbeta segments and 13 reverse primers for TCR Jbeta segments was used in the multiplex PCR. The CDR3 region of rearranged TCR beta genes was amplified from genomic DNA with a multiplex PCR assay. The amplified TCR beta libraries were sequenced on the Illumina HiSeq System as 87-base-pair reads. The study's processing was this. In a later analysis, tens of millions of unique TCR beta chains were counted across the 666 repertoires, and roughly 11 million of these chains were shared by at least two donors. To remove PCR and sequencing errors, raw reads were error-corrected and collapsed into unique sequences using a nearest-neighbor algorithm that merged closely related sequences. Alignment of CDR3 sequences to IMGT reference sequences was used to assign V, D and J gene segments. For a sequence to be retained, at least a six-nucleotide match to both a V gene segment and a J gene segment was required. A rearrangement counted as productive if the CDR3 had no stop codons and remained in frame with V and J, and every other rearrangement counted as non-productive. Following IMGT convention, CDR3 was defined as the stretch from the second conserved V-encoded cysteine to the conserved J-encoded phenylalanine. Sequences without an unambiguous match to a single V gene segment were excluded from the earlier analysis of a few hundred of the donors. An earlier analysis of about 600 of the donors called V segments functional above 56.7% productive rearrangements and segregating when the between-donor standard deviation exceeded 5%. A statistical classification framework was built to diagnose cytomegalovirus status from the catalog of TCR beta chain sequences. In a later analysis, TCR nucleotide sequences were compared against IMGT/GENE-DB human TR gene sequences so that V and J genes could be assigned. The TCRdist pipeline was used in a later analysis to assign CDR3 sequences and most-parsimonious VDJ recombination scenarios. In a later analysis, each TCR beta chain was defined by its CDR3 amino acid sequence together with its V-gene family, and reads without a unique V-gene family were excluded. In a later analysis, around 650 highly shared, low-generation-probability nucleotide sequences were removed to address suspected cross-contamination and a sequencing artifact. A later analysis calculated a clonal expansion index for each public chain from normalized within-repertoire ranks of inferred template counts. Generation probabilities in a later analysis came from a VDJ recombination model fitted to out-of-frame rearrangements, and those results were checked against IGoR. In a later analysis, TCR-TCR, TCR-HLA and TCR-CMV co-occurrence was scored with hypergeometric tests, and a repertoire-size bias correction was applied to TCR pairs. A later analysis estimated false discovery rates by permuting HLA or CMV assignments 20 times. A later analysis grouped co-occurring TCRs with DBSCAN, adding TCRdist sequence similarity when clustering within HLA-allele-positive subsets. For co-occurrence clustering, repertoires with fewer than 30,000 or more than 120,000 public chains were excluded, along with five repertoires with anomalous nucleotide sharing. TCRdb provides this immuneACCESS table in a form limited to in-frame rearrangements. Some clones are lacking; in checked studies, under half of them reflect an unresolved V gene, and why the rest are absent is not known. The DNA gave D and trimming, while V, J and clone size come from that table. The sample profile shows 150,000 to 200,000 clones; 65% to 80% of them were found once. The biggest ten clones account for approximately 0.99% of the sample.

The cohort was made up of 666 healthy bone marrow donors. At the time of sampling, all cohort members were nominally healthy, though unrecorded immune exposures were likely present. The donor tested CMV seronegative, placing the donor among the approximately 360 seronegative members of the cohort. Every donor gave a peripheral blood sample, and the peripheral blood mononuclear cells from that sample were used for TCR beta sequencing. Genomic DNA extraction from the blood cell samples was performed with the Qiagen DNeasy Blood Extraction Kit. This clone was recorded a few times. Its antigen has not been determined. Within one base of it there is no much larger clone, and no base qualities were kept. The V end loses 5 bases and the J end loses 1 base, and a stretch of 15 bases separates them. The CDR3, cysteine through phenylalanine, is 16 amino acids long. Solely the CDR3 DNA is kept, with 48 bases framed from the first base. Sequences SGHTA (CDR1) and FQGTGA (CDR2) are obtained from the germline V gene.

Sequencing used PBMCs. The receptor comes from a woman in her forties in good health and CMV-seronegative. The chain links TRBV7-3 with TRBJ2-1; a tentative D match to TRBD2 spans 5 bases. At the DNA level, the sequence is TGTGCCAGCAGCCCCCTGGGGAGAGGGTCCTACAATGAGCAGTTCTTC. It codes for CASSPLGRGSYNEQFF. When the CDR3 is completed using the reference TRBV7-3 and TRBJ2-1 genes on either side, the full variable domain is GAGVSQTPSNKVTEKGKYVELRCDPISGHTALYWYRQSLGQGPEFLIYFQGTGAADDSGLPNDRFFAVRPEGSVSTLKIQRTERGDSAVYLCASSPLGRGSYNEQFFGPGTRLTVL.